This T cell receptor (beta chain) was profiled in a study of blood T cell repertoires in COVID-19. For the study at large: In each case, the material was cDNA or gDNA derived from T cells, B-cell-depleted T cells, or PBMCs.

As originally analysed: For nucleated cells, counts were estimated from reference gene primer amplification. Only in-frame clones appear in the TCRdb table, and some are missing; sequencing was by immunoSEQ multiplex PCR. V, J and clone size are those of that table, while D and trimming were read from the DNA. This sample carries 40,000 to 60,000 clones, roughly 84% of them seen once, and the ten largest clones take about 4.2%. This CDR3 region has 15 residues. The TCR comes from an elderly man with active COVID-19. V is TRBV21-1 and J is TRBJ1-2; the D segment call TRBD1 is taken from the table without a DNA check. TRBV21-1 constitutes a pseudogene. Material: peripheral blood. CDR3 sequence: CARPDRVPFGYGYTF. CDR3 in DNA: TGTGCCAGGCCGGACAGGGTCCCATTCGGCTATGGCTACACCTTC.